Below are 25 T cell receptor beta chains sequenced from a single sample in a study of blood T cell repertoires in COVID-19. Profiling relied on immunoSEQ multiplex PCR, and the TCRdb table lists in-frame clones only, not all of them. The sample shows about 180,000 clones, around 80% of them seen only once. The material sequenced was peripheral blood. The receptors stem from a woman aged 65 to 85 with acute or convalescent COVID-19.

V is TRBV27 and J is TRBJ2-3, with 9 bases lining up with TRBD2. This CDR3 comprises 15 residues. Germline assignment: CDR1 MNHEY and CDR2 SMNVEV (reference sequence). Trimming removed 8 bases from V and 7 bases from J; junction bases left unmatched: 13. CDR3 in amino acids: CASSWGGGVVNTQYF. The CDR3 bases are TGTGCCAGCTCCTGGGGCGGGGGGGTTGTAAATACGCAGTATTTT.

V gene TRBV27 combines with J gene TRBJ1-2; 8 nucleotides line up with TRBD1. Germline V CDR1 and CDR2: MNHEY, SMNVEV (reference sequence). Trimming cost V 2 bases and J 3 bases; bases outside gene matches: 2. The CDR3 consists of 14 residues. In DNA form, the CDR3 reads TGTGCCAGCAGTTTAACAGGGGGGGACTATGGCTACACCTTC. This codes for CASSLTGGDYGYTF.

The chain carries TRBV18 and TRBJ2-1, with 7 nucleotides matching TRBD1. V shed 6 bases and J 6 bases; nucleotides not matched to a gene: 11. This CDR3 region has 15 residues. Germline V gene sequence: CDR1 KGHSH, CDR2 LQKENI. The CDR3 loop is CASSPGTVLFNEQFF. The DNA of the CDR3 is TGTGCCAGCTCCCCGGGGACAGTTCTGTTCAATGAGCAGTTCTTC. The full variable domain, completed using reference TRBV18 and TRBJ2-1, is NAGVMQNPRHLVRRRGQEARLRCSPMKGHSHVYWYRQLPEEGLKFMVYLQKENIIDESGMPKERFSAEFPKEGPSILRIQQVVRGDSAAYFCASSPGTVLFNEQFFGPGTRLTVL.

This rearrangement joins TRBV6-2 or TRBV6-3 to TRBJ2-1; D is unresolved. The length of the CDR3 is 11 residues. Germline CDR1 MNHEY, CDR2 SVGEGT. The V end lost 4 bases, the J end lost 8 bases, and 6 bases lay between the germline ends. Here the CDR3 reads CASSFRDEQFF. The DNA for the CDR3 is TGTGCCAGCAGTTTCCGGGATGAGCAGTTCTTC.

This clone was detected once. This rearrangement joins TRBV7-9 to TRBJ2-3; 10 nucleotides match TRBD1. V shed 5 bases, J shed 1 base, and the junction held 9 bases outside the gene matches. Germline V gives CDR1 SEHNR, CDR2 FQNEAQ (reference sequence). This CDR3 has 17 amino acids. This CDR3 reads CASSPEPGTGGTDTQYF. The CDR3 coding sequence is TGTGCCAGCAGCCCTGAGCCCGGGACAGGGGGCACAGATACGCAGTATTTT.

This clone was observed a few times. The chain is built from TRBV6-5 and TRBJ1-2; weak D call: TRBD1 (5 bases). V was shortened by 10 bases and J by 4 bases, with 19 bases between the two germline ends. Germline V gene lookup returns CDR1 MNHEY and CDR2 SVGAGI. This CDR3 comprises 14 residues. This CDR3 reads CATLPRQLFYGYTF. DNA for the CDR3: TGTGCCACCCTTCCTCGACAGCTCTTCTATGGCTACACCTTC.

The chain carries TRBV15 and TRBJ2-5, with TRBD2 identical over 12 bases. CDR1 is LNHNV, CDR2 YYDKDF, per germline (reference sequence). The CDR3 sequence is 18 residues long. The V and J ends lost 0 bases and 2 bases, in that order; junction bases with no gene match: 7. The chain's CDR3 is CATSRDRASGGGQETQYF. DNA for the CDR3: TGTGCCACCAGCAGAGATCGGGCTAGCGGGGGGGGACAAGAGACCCAGTACTTC.

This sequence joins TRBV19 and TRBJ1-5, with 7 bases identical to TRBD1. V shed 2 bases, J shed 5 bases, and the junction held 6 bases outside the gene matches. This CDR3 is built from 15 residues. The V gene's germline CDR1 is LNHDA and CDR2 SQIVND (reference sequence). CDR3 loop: CASSISQGFDQPQHF. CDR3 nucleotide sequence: TGTGCCAGTAGTATATCACAGGGGTTCGATCAGCCCCAGCATTTT.

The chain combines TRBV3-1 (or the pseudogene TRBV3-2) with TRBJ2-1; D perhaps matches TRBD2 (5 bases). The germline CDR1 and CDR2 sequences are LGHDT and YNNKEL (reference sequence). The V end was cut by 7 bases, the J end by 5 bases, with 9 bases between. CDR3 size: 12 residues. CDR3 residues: CASNRGNNEQFF. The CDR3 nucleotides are TGTGCCAGCAACCGGGGAAACAATGAGCAGTTCTTC.

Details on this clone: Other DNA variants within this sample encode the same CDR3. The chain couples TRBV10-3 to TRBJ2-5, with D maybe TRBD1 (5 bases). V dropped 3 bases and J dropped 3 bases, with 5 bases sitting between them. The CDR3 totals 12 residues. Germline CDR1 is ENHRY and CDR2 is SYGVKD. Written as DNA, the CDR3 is TGTGCCATCAGTGACAGGGAAGAGACCCAGTACTTC. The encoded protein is CAISDREETQYF.

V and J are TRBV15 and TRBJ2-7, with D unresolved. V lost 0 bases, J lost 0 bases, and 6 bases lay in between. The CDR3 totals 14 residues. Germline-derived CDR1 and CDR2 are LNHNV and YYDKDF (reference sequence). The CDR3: CATSRDSSSYEQYF. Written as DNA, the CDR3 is TGTGCCACCAGCAGAGACTCCTCCTCCTACGAGCAGTACTTC.

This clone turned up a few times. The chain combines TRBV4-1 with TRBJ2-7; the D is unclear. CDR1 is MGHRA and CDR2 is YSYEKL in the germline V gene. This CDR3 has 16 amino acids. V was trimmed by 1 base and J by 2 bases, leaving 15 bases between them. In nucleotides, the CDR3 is TGCGCCAGCAGCCAAGCTCCCACCCGGGTACCCTACGAGCAGTACTTC. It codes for CASSQAPTRVPYEQYF.

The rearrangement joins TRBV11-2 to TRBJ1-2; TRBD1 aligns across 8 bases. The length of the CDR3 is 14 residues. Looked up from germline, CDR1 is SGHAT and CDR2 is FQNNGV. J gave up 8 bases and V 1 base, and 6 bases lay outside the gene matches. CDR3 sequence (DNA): TGTGCCAGCAGCTTAGGCGGACAGGGTTCGGGCTACACCTTC. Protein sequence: CASSLGGQGSGYTF.

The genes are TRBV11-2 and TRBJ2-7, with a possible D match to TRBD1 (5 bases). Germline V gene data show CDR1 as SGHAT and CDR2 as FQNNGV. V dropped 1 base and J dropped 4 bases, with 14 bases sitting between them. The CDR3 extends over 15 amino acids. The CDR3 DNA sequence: TGTGCCAGCAGCTTAGTGGGGCCCTTGATTTACGAGCAGTACTTC. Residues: CASSLVGPLIYEQYF.

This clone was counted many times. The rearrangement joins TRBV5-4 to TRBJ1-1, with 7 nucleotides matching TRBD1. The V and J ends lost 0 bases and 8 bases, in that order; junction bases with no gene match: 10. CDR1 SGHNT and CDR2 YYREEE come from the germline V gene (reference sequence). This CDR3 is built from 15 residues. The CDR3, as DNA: TGTGCCAGCAGCTTGGCTACAGGGGTTGTGTCGGAAGCTTTCTTT. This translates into CASSLATGVVSEAFF.

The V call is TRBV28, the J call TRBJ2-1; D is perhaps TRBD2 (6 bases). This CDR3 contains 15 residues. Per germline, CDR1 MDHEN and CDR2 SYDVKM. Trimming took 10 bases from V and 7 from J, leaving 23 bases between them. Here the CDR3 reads CATSRTRGLGNEQFF. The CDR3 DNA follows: TGTGCCACCTCCCGTACGCGGGGCCTCGGTAATGAGCAGTTCTTC.

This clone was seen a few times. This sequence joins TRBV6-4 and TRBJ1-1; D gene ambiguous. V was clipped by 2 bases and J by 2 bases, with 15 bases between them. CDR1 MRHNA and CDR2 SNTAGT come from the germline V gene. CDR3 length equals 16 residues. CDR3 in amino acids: CASSDQPLSGNTEAFF. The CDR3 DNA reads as TGTGCCAGCAGTGACCAACCATTAAGCGGTAACACTGAAGCTTTCTTT.

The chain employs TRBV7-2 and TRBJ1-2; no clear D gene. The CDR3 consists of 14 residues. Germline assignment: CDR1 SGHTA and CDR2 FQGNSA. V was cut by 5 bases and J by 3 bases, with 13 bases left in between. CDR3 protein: CASSAANMDYGYTF. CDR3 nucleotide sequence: TGTGCCAGCAGCGCCGCCAACATGGACTATGGCTACACCTTC.

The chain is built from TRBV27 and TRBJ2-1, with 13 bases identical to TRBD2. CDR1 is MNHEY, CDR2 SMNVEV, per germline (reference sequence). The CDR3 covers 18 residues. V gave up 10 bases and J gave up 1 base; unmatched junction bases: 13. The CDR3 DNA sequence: TGTGCCAACCTAGGACTAGCGGGAGAGTGGGGGTCCTACAATGAGCAGTTCTTC. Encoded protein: CANLGLAGEWGSYNEQFF.

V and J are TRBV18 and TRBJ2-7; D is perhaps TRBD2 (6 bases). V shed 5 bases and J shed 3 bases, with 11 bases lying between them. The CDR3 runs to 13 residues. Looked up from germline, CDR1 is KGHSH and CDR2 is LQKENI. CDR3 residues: CASSTGLHYEQYF. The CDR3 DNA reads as TGTGCCAGCTCAACGGGACTTCACTACGAGCAGTACTTC.

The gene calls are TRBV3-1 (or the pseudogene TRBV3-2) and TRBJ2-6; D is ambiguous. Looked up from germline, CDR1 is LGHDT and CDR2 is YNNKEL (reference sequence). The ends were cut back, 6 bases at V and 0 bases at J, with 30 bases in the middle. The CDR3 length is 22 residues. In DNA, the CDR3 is TGTGCCAGCAGTCCTAACGAGTACCGACCGGCGACGCGCGGCTCTGGGGCCAACGTCCTGACTTTC. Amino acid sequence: CASSPNEYRPATRGSGANVLTF.

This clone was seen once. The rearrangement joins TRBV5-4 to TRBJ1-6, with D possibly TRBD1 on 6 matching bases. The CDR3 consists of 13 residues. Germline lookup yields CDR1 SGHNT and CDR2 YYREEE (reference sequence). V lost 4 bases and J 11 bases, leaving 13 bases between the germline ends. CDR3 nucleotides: TGTGCCAGCAGCCCGGAGGGGGGGGCACCCCTCCACTTT. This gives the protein CASSPEGGAPLHF.

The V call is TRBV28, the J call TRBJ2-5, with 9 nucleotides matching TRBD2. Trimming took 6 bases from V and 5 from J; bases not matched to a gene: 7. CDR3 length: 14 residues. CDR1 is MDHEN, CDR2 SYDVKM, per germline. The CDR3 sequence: CASRDSGSAETQYF. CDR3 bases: TGTGCCAGCAGGGATAGCGGGAGTGCTGAGACCCAGTACTTC. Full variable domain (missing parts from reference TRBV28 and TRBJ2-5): DVKVTQSSRYLVKRTGEKVFLECVQDMDHENMFWYRQDPGLGLRLIYFSYDVKMKEKGDIPEGYSVSREKKERFSLILESASTNQTSMYLCASRDSGSAETQYFGPGTRLLVL.

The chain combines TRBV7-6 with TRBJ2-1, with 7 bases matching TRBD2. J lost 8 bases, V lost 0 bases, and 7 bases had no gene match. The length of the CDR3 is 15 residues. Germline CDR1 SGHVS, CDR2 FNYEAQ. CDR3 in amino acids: CASSLAGRAGDEQFF. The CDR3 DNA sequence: TGTGCCAGCAGCTTAGCGGGGAGGGCCGGCGATGAGCAGTTCTTC.

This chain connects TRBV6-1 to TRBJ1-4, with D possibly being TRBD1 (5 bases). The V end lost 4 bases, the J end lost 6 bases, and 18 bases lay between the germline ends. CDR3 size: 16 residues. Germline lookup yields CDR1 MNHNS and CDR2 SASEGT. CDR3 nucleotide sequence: TGTGCCAGCAGTGCCCCCATTCCAAGGGGTGATGAAAAACTGTTTTTT. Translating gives CASSAPIPRGDEKLFF.